This is a list of T cell receptor beta chains from one sample in a study of cytomegalovirus exposure and HLA in healthy donors. Here immunoSEQ multiplex PCR was the method, and the copy in TCRdb shows in-frame clones only, minus some. The table has 150,000 to 200,000 clones, around 83% seen once. The sequencing sample was made of PBMCs. The origin of the receptors is a middle-aged man in good health and CMV-seropositive. CDR3s include the opening cysteine and the closing phenylalanine or tryptophan.

v_gene: TRBV27; j_gene: TRBJ2-3; CDR3aa: CASSQGFFTDTQYF
v_gene: TRBV7-9; j_gene: TRBJ2-1; CDR3aa: CASSGSGRSYNEQFF
v_gene: TRBV25-1; j_gene: TRBJ2-2; CDR3aa: CASWQGLGTGELFF
v_gene: TRBV6-5; j_gene: TRBJ2-3; CDR3aa: CASSYYSGGAGDTQYF
v_gene: TRBV25-1; j_gene: TRBJ2-2; CDR3aa: CASSRGIGTGELFF
v_gene: TRBV2; j_gene: TRBJ2-1; CDR3aa: CASSEWASGGDEQFF
v_gene: TRBV25-1; j_gene: TRBJ1-1; CDR3aa: CASSDTDRDRAFF
v_gene: TRBV9; j_gene: TRBJ2-2; CDR3aa: CASSVGAITGELFF
v_gene: TRBV28; j_gene: TRBJ2-1; CDR3aa: CARPPRTLHNEQFF
v_gene: TRBV11-2; j_gene: TRBJ1-4; CDR3aa: CASRQTGTATNEKLFF
v_gene: TRBV30; j_gene: TRBJ2-6; CDR3aa: CAGDLGSGANVLTF
v_gene: TRBV4-1; j_gene: TRBJ1-6; CDR3aa: CASSQLRDRDRPLHF
v_gene: TRBV5-4; j_gene: TRBJ2-1; CDR3aa: CASSLGAGGRSYNEQFF
v_gene: TRBV5-1; j_gene: TRBJ2-3; CDR3aa: CASSETSGGDTQYF
v_gene: TRBV11-1; j_gene: TRBJ2-7; CDR3aa: CASSLLVQGYEQYF
v_gene: TRBV5-1; j_gene: TRBJ2-3; CDR3aa: CASSSSGRAPDTQYF
v_gene: TRBV2; j_gene: TRBJ2-1; CDR3aa: CASRELALEQFF
v_gene: TRBV2; j_gene: TRBJ1-6; CDR3aa: CASSEWAGAGNSPLHF
v_gene: TRBV4-1; j_gene: TRBJ2-7; CDR3aa: CASSQATSGRARYEQYF
v_gene: TRBV7-9; j_gene: TRBJ1-2; CDR3aa: CASSPVRDSGYGYTF
v_gene: TRBV5-5; j_gene: TRBJ1-1; CDR3aa: CASSLVGAIEAFF
v_gene: TRBV9; j_gene: TRBJ2-2; CDR3aa: CASSVVYSGGAGPGELFF
v_gene: TRBV5-4; j_gene: TRBJ1-5; CDR3aa: CASSLQGGDQPQHF
v_gene: TRBV11-2; j_gene: TRBJ2-7; CDR3aa: CASSILGLAAYEQYF
v_gene: TRBV5-4; j_gene: TRBJ2-1; CDR3aa: CASSSSFSAEYNEQFF
v_gene: TRBV6-5; j_gene: TRBJ2-7; CDR3aa: CASQTAYEQYF
v_gene: TRBV4-3; j_gene: TRBJ2-2; CDR3aa: CASSQGETGDTGELFF
v_gene: TRBV2; j_gene: TRBJ2-7; CDR3aa: CASSPTYEQYF
v_gene: TRBV6-1; j_gene: TRBJ1-6; CDR3aa: CASSAQRRGAQNSPLHF
v_gene: TRBV30; j_gene: TRBJ2-5; CDR3aa: CALDPDGQGKTQYF
v_gene: TRBV28; j_gene: TRBJ1-6; CDR3aa: CATRFATYNSPLHF
v_gene: TRBV7-2; j_gene: TRBJ2-5; CDR3aa: CASSLAGGIDETQYF
v_gene: TRBV5-1; j_gene: TRBJ2-7; CDR3aa: CASSSGLAGTPSSYEQYF
v_gene: TRBV5-6; j_gene: TRBJ1-5; CDR3aa: CASSFGGHQPQHF
v_gene: TRBV5-1; j_gene: TRBJ2-3; CDR3aa: CASSLPGDSQYF
v_gene: TRBV7-3; j_gene: TRBJ2-2; CDR3aa: CASRLLVNTGELFF
v_gene: TRBV28; j_gene: TRBJ2-7; CDR3aa: CASGEAGDHEQYF
v_gene: TRBV18; j_gene: TRBJ2-1; CDR3aa: CASSSTSGRVEQFF
v_gene: TRBV29-1; j_gene: TRBJ1-2; CDR3aa: CSVPQGYYGYTF
v_gene: TRBV28; j_gene: TRBJ2-7; CDR3aa: CASRLGGSSYEQYF
v_gene: TRBV19; j_gene: TRBJ2-3; CDR3aa: CASSIFVGAGTDTQYF
v_gene: TRBV5-8; j_gene: TRBJ2-5; CDR3aa: CASSLHSQETQYF
v_gene: TRBV25-1; j_gene: TRBJ2-2; CDR3aa: CASSDRGAGGELFF
v_gene: TRBV19; j_gene: TRBJ2-7; CDR3aa: CASRLASSYEQYF
v_gene: TRBV5-1; j_gene: TRBJ2-7; CDR3aa: CASSFSGVSYEQYF
v_gene: TRBV5-1; j_gene: TRBJ1-5; CDR3aa: CASSLGQGDQPQHF
v_gene: TRBV11-2; j_gene: TRBJ1-1; CDR3aa: CASSLGGRTEAFF
v_gene: TRBV6-1; j_gene: TRBJ2-7; CDR3aa: CASSRARDSYEQYF
v_gene: TRBV5-1; j_gene: TRBJ1-4; CDR3aa: CASSLGGTDEKLFF
v_gene: TRBV5-1; j_gene: TRBJ1-1; CDR3aa: CASSQPDGGARMNTEAFF
v_gene: TRBV7-8; j_gene: TRBJ1-6; CDR3aa: CASSTQNSPLHF
v_gene: TRBV5-1; j_gene: TRBJ1-1; CDR3aa: CASSTNRGRDTEAFF
v_gene: TRBV19; j_gene: TRBJ2-5; CDR3aa: CASSTLGGRWETQYF
v_gene: TRBV28; j_gene: TRBJ2-7; CDR3aa: CASSPLGTGVYEQYF
v_gene: TRBV6-6; j_gene: TRBJ2-6; CDR3aa: CASSYGQSGANVLTF
v_gene: TRBV5-5; j_gene: TRBJ2-5; CDR3aa: CASSLGASQETQYF
v_gene: TRBV6-6; j_gene: TRBJ2-7; CDR3aa: CASSYDSTTYEQYF
v_gene: TRBV5-1; j_gene: TRBJ2-2; CDR3aa: CASSLGTKNTGELFF